This TCR beta chain is drawn from a study of T cells after yellow fever vaccination. Study-wide results and limits: Re-detected after boosting: most primary clones, almost 98% of CD4 and 88% of CD8.

TCRdb re-analysed the 5' RACE reads in MiXCR, keeping a single row per CDR3 protein. The sample shows about 220,000 distinct CDR3 sequences, more than 3% of them seen only once. Comments on this clonotype: No antigen is known for it.

Between the trimmed V and J ends, which lost 5 bases and 11 bases, there was a span of 15 bases. Germline V gives CDR1 SGHTA, CDR2 FQGNSA. The CDR3 loop spans 12 amino acids. The chain employs TRBV7-2 and TRBJ1-1; possible D gene TRBD1, 5 bases. The clonotype originates from a man between 18 and 29 years old who received the YFV17D yellow fever vaccine. The sequencing used CD4+ T cells sorted from PBMCs, collected 10 days after the yellow fever booster vaccination. This CDR3 is CASSPSGVGAFF. CDR3 bases: TGTGCCAGCAGCCCCTCGGGGGTTGGGGCTTTCTTT.